This entry concerns a single TCR beta chain. Its cognate antigen is unknown. The data derive from a study of Tregs in tolerant kidney transplant recipients. Study-wide context: The nonmyeloablative bone marrow transplants came from related graft donors, with transient mixed chimerism.

The V and J ends lost 1 base and 4 bases respectively, with 1 base between them. Looked up from germline, CDR1 is LNHNV and CDR2 is YYDKDF (reference sequence). The CDR3 consists of 11 residues. Thawed PBMCs were FACS-sorted into unstimulated CD4+CD25+CD127- regulatory T cells, CD4+CD25- non-regulatory cells, CD4 and CD8 cells. Study-wide results and limits: Few patients were studied, so findings need validation in larger groups.

Clones were read by immunoSEQ multiplex PCR, and TCRdb kept only the in-frame ones, dropping some. The sample lists under 95,000 clones; less than 95% were seen once. The source of this sequence is a human donor who received a combined kidney and bone marrow transplant. The starting material was Tregs from blood, obtained before the transplant. The chain couples TRBV15 to TRBJ2-5; unclear D gene. CDR3 in amino acids: CATSRVETQYF. In nucleotides, the CDR3 is TGTGCCACCAGCAGAGTAGAGACCCAGTACTTC.